Below, one T cell receptor (beta chain) is given with its context. No antigen is known for it. According to the study, TCR beta libraries were built with iRepertoire HTBI primers and CDR3-region Arm-PCR. TCRdb reanalysed the multiplex PCR reads using MiXCR and keeps one entry per CDR3 protein. Of 500,000 to 700,000 distinct CDR3 sequences in the sample, approximately 31% were seen once. Germline-derived CDR1 and CDR2 are SGHVS and FQNEAQ. With 9 bases removed from V and 6 bases from J, the gap between germline ends came to 15 bases. The CDR3 contains 13 residues. Noted time point: persistent/refractory GD, antithyroid drugs over 5 years with positive TRAb. RNA isolated from PBMCs was used to make the TCR library. The patients included were those that came from an endocrinology department in Xi'an, China. The data stem from a study of regulatory T cells in long-lasting Graves disease. General study results and limits: Persistent disease preferred TRBV28, TRBJ1-2 and TRBJ2-5.

This clonotype was obtained from a female donor with Graves disease. V gene TRBV7-8 combines with J gene TRBJ1-5; possibly TRBD1 for D (5 bases). Sample: peripheral blood mononuclear cells (PBMCs), taken when the disease was refractory, from a patient treated with antithyroid drugs. Written as DNA, the CDR3 is TGTGCCAGTGCCAGGGAACGGCTTCAGCCCCAGCATTTT. Translating gives CASARERLQPQHF.